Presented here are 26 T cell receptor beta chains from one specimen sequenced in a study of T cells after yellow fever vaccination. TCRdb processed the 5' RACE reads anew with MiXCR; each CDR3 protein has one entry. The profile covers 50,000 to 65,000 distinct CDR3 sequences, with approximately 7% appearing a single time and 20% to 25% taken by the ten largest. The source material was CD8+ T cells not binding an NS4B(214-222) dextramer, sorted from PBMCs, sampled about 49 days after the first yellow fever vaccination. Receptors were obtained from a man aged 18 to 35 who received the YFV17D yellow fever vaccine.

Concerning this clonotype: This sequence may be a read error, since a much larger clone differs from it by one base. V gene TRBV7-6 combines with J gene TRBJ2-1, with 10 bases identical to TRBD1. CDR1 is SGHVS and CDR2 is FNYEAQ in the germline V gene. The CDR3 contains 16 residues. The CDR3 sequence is CVSSLKDRGLYGEQFF. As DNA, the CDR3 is TGTGTCAGCAGCTTAAAAGACAGGGGGCTTTATGGTGAGCAGTTCTTC. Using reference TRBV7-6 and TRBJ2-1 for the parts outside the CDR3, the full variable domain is GAGVSQSPRYKVTKRGQDVALRCDPISGHVSLYWYRQALGQGPEFLTYFNYEAQQDKSGLPNDRFSAERPEGSISTLTIQRTEQRDSAMYRCVSSLKDRGLYGEQFFGPGTRLTVL.

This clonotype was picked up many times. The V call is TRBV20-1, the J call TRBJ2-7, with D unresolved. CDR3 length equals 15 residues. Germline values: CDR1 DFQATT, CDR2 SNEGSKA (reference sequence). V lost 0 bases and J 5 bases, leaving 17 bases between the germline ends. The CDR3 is CSAREELTLWDEQYF. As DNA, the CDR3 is TGCAGTGCTAGAGAGGAGCTAACGCTTTGGGACGAGCAGTACTTC.

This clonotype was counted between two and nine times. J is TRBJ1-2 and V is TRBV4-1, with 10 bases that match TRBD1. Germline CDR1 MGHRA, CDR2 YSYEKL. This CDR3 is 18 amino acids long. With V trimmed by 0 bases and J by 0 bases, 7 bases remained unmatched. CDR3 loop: CASSQDGTGEGPNYGYTF. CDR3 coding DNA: TGCGCCAGCAGCCAAGATGGGACAGGGGAAGGACCTAACTATGGCTACACCTTC.

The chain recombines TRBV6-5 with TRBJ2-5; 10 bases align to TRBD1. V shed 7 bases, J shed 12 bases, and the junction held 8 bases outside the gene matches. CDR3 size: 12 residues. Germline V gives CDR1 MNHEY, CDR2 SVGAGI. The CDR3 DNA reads TGTGCCAGCAACTCCGGGACAGGGGAGGAGTACTTC. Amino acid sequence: CASNSGTGEEYF.

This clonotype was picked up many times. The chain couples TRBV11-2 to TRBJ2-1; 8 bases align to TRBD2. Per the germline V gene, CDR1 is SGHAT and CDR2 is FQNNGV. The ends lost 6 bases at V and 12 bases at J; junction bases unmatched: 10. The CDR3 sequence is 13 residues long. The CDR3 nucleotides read TGTGCCAGCAGTCCCCGGGGGGGAGAGCGGCAGTTCTTC. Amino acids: CASSPRGGERQFF.

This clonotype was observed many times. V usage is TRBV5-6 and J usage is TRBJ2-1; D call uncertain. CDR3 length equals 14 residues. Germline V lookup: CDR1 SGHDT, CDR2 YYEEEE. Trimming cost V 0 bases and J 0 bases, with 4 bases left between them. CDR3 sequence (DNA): TGTGCCAGCAGCTTGGAGAGCTCCTACAATGAGCAGTTCTTC. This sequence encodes CASSLESSYNEQFF.

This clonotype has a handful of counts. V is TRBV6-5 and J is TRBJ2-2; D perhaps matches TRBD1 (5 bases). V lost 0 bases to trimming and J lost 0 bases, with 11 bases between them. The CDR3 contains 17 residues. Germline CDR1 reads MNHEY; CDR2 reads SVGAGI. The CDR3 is CASSYSDGAANTGELFF. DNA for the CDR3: TGTGCCAGCAGTTACTCGGATGGGGCCGCGAACACCGGGGAGCTGTTTTTT.

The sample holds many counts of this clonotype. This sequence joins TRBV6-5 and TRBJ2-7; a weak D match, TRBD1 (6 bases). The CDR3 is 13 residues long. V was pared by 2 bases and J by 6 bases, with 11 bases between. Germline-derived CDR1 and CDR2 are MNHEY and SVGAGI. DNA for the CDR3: TGTGCCAGCAGTTACCGAGCAGGGGCCGAGCAGTACTTC. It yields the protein CASSYRAGAEQYF.

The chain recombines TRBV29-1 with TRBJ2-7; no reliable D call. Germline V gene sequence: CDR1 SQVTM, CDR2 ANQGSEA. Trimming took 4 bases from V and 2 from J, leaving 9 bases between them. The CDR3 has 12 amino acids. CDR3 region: CSVGNRPYEQYF. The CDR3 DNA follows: TGCAGCGTTGGGAACAGACCCTACGAGCAGTACTTC.

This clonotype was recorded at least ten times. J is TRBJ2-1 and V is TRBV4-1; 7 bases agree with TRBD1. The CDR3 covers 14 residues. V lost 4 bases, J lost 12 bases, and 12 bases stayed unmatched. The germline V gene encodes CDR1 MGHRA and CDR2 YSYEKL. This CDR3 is CASSLPATGTLQFF. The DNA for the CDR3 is TGCGCCAGCAGCCTCCCAGCGACAGGGACACTGCAGTTCTTC.

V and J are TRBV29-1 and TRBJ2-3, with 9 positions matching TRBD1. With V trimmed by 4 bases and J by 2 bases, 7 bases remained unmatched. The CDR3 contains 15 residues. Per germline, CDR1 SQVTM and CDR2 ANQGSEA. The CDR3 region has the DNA TGCAGCGTTGTCGGGGGACAGGGATACACAGATACGCAGTATTTT. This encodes CSVVGGQGYTDTQYF.

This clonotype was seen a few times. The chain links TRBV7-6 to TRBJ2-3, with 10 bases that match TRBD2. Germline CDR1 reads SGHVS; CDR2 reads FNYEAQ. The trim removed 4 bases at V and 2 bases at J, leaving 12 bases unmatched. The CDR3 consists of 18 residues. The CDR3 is CASSSVRTSGELTDTQYF. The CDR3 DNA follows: TGTGCCAGCAGCTCCGTCCGCACTAGCGGGGAGCTCACAGATACGCAGTATTTT.

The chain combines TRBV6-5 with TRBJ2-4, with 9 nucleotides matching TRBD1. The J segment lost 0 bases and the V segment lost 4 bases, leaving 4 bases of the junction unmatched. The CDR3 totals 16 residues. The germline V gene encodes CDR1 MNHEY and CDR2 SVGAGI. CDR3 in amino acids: CASSSGQGLAKNIQYF. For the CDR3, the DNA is TGTGCCAGCAGTTCGGGACAGGGACTAGCCAAAAACATTCAGTACTTC.

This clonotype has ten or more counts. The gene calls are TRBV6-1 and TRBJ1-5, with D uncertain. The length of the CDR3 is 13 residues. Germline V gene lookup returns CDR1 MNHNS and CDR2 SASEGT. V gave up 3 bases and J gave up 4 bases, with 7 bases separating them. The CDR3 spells CASSEGWNQPQHF. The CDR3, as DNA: TGTGCCAGCAGTGAGGGGTGGAATCAGCCCCAGCATTTT.

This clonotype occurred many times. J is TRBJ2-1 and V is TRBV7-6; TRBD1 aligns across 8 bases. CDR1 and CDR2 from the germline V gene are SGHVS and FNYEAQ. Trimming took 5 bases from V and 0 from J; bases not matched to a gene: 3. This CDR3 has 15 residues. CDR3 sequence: CASSRDRSSYNEQFF. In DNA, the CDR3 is TGTGCCAGCAGCCGGGACAGGAGCTCCTACAATGAGCAGTTCTTC.

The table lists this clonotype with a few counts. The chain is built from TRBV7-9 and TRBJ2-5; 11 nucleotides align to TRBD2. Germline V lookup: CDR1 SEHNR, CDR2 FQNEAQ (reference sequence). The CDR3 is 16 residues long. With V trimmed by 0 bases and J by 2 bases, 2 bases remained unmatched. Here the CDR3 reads CASSLALAGGQETQYF. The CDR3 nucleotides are TGTGCCAGCAGCTTAGCCCTAGCGGGGGGTCAAGAGACCCAGTACTTC. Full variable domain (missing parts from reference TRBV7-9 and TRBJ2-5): DTGVSQNPRHKITKRGQNVTFRCDPISEHNRLYWYRQTLGQGPEFLTYFQNEAQLEKSRLLSDRFSAERPKGSFSTLEIQRTEQGDSAMYLCASSLALAGGQETQYFGPGTRLLVL.

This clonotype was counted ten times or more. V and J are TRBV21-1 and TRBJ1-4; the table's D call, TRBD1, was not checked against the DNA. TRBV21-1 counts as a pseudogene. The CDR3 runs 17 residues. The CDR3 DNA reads TGTGCCAGCAGCATAGACTCCCGGGAGGCCGAGGGTGAAAAACTGTTTTTT. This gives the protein CASSIDSREAEGEKLFF.

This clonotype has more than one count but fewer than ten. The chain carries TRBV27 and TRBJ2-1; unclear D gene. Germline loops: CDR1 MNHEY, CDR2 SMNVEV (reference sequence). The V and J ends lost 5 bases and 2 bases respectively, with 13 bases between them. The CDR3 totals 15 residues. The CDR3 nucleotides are TGTGCCAGCAGTCCACACAGCCTCGCCTACAATGAGCAGTTCTTC. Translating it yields CASSPHSLAYNEQFF.

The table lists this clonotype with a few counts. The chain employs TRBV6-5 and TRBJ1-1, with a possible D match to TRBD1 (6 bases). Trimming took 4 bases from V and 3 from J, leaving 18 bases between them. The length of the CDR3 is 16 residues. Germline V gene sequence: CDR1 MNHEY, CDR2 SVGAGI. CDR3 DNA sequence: TGTGCCAGCAGTTTCGGACAGAAAGAGGCGTACACTGAAGCTTTCTTT. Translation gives CASSFGQKEAYTEAFF.

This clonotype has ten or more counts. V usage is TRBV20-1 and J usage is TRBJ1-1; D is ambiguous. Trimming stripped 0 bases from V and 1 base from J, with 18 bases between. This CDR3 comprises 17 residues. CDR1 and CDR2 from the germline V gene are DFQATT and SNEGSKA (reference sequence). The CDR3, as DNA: TGCAGTGCTAGAGATCCAGAGCACCTAATCCCGAACACTGAAGCTTTCTTT. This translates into CSARDPEHLIPNTEAFF.

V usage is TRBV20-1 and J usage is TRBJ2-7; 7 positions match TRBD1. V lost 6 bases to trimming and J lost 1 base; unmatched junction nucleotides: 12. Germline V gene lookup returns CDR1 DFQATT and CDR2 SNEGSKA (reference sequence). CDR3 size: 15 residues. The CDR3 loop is CSAAGDADRSYEQYF. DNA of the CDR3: TGCAGTGCGGCCGGAGACGCGGACAGGTCCTACGAGCAGTACTTC.

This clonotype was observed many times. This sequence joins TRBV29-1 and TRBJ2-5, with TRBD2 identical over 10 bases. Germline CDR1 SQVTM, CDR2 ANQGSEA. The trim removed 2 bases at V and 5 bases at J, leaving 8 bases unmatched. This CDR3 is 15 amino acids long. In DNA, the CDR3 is TGCAGCGTTGAATTGGTAGCGGGGGGCTTGGAGACCCAGTACTTC. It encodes CSVELVAGGLETQYF. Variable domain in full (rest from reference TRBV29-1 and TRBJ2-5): SAVISQKPSRDICQRGTSLTIQCQVDSQVTMMFWYRQQPGQSLTLIATANQGSEATYESGFVIDKFPISRPNLTFSTLTVSNMSPEDSSIYLCSVELVAGGLETQYFGPGTRLLVL.

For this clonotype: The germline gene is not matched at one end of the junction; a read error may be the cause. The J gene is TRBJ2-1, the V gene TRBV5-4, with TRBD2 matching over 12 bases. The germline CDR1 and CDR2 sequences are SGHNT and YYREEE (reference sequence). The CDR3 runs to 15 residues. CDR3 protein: CAISPSGGAYNEQFF. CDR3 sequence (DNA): TGTGCCATCAGCCCTAGCGGGGGGGCCTACAATGAGCAGTTCTTC.

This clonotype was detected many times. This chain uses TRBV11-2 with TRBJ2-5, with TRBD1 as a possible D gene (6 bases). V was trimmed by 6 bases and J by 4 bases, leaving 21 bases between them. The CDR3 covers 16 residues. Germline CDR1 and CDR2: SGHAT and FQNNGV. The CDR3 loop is CASRHTIFPGVETQYF. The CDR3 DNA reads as TGTGCCAGCAGGCATACGATCTTTCCAGGGGTAGAGACCCAGTACTTC. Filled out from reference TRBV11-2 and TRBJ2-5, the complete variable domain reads EAGVAQSPRYKIIEKRQSVAFWCNPISGHATLYWYQQILGQGPKLLIQFQNNGVVDDSQLPKDRFSAERLKGVDSTLKIQPAKLEDSAVYLCASRHTIFPGVETQYFGPGTRLLVL.

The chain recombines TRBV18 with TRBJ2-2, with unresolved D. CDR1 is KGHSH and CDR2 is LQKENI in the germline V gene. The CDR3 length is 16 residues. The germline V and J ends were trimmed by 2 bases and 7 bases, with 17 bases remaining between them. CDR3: CASSPRSYRGVGELFF. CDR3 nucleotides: TGTGCCAGCTCACCAAGGTCCTATCGAGGCGTCGGGGAGCTGTTTTTT.

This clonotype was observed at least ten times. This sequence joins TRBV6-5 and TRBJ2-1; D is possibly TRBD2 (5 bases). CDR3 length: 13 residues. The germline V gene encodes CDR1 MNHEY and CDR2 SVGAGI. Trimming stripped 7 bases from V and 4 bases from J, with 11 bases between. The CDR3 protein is CASTNGVYNEQFF. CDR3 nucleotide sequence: TGTGCCAGCACCAACGGGGTATACAATGAGCAGTTCTTC.